The 12 T cell receptor beta chains presented below share a single source sample, sequenced in a study of cytomegalovirus exposure and HLA in healthy donors. The protocol was immunoSEQ multiplex PCR, while the TCRdb copy is restricted to in-frame clones and leaves out a portion. Seen here are 130,000 or so clones, 89% observed once, and the top ten hold around 3.5%. The sequenced sample consisted of PBMCs. These TCRs come from a man between 25 and 39 years old in good health and CMV-seronegative.

This sequence joins TRBV7-2 and TRBJ1-4, with 7 bases identical to TRBD1. V was clipped by 1 base and J by 7 bases; unmatched bases: 9. The CDR3 consists of 16 residues. Germline V gives CDR1 SGHTA, CDR2 FQGNSA. The CDR3 loop reads CASSLGTGTVPEKLFF. The CDR3, as DNA: TGTGCCAGCAGCTTAGGAACCGGGACAGTTCCTGAAAAACTGTTTTTT. Full variable domain (outside the CDR3, taken from reference TRBV7-2 and TRBJ1-4): GAGVSQSPSNKVTEKGKDVELRCDPISGHTALYWYRQSLGQGLEFLIYFQGNSAPDKSGLPSDRFSAERTGGSVSTLTIQRTQQEDSAVYLCASSLGTGTVPEKLFFGSGTQLSVL.

This clone appeared once. The rearrangement links TRBV6-5 to TRBJ2-4; D is undetermined. Between the trimmed V and J ends, which lost 6 bases and 9 bases, there was a span of 9 bases. Germline V gene sequence: CDR1 MNHEY, CDR2 SVGAGI. This CDR3 is built from 11 residues. The CDR3: CASSPAIIQYF. Here the CDR3 DNA reads TGTGCCAGCAGCCCCGCGATCATTCAGTACTTC.

V is TRBV7-2 and J is TRBJ2-7; 8 bases match TRBD2. The J segment lost 3 bases and the V segment lost 3 bases, leaving 10 bases of the junction unmatched. The CDR3 is made up of 16 amino acids. Germline assignment: CDR1 SGHTA and CDR2 FQGNSA. The CDR3: CASSFISGEQGYEQYF. In DNA, the CDR3 is TGTGCCAGCAGCTTCATTAGCGGGGAACAGGGCTACGAGCAGTACTTC. The full variable domain, completed using reference TRBV7-2 and TRBJ2-7, is GAGVSQSPSNKVTEKGKDVELRCDPISGHTALYWYRQSLGQGLEFLIYFQGNSAPDKSGLPSDRFSAERTGGSVSTLTIQRTQQEDSAVYLCASSFISGEQGYEQYFGPGTRLTVT.

The gene calls are TRBV6-5 and TRBJ1-6; D gene unclear. Germline V CDR1 and CDR2: MNHEY, SVGAGI. The V gene lost 0 bases and the J gene lost 7 bases, with 7 bases spanning the gap. CDR3 length: 14 residues. The CDR3 is CASSYSRRNSPLHF. CDR3 nucleotide sequence: TGTGCCAGCAGTTACTCAAGGAGGAATTCACCCCTCCACTTT.

The genes are TRBV29-1 and TRBJ2-1, with 7 bases fitting TRBD1. V was pared by 1 base and J by 2 bases, with 11 bases of the junction left unmatched. Germline V gene sequence: CDR1 SQVTM, CDR2 ANQGSEA. The CDR3 spans 17 residues. The CDR3 nucleotides are TGCAGCGTTGAAGGATCCCGGGACAGAAATACCTACAATGAGCAGTTCTTC. This translates into CSVEGSRDRNTYNEQFF.

This sequence joins TRBV7-6 and TRBJ1-1; D remains unclear. Per the germline V gene, CDR1 is SGHVS and CDR2 is FNYEAQ. The CDR3 is 13 residues long. The V end was cut by 5 bases, the J end by 0 bases, with 7 bases between. CDR3 in DNA: TGTGCCAGCAGCAGCACCGTGAACACTGAAGCTTTCTTT. Translating it yields CASSSTVNTEAFF.

The sample holds one count of this clone. The chain recombines TRBV15 with TRBJ1-1; a weak D match, TRBD1 (5 bases). The CDR3 totals 15 residues. Germline CDR1 LNHNV, CDR2 YYDKDF (reference sequence). V lost 0 bases and J 4 bases, leaving 12 bases between the germline ends. The CDR3 loop is CATSRDRGGGTEAFF. The CDR3 DNA sequence: TGTGCCACCAGCAGAGATCGGGGCGGGGGCACTGAAGCTTTCTTT.

The chain is built from TRBV29-1 and TRBJ1-5; 9 bases map to TRBD1. Germline-derived CDR1 and CDR2 are SQVTM and ANQGSEA. This CDR3 comprises 15 residues. V dropped 6 bases and J dropped 1; count of bases not matched to a gene: 7. The CDR3 region has the DNA TGCAGCGTCCGGACAGGGGACACCAGCAATCAGCCCCAGCATTTT. It yields the protein CSVRTGDTSNQPQHF. Supplemented by reference TRBV29-1 and TRBJ1-5, the full variable domain reads SAVISQKPSRDICQRGTSLTIQCQVDSQVTMMFWYRQQPGQSLTLIATANQGSEATYESGFVIDKFPISRPNLTFSTLTVSNMSPEDSSIYLCSVRTGDTSNQPQHFGDGTRLSIL.

This clone was counted a single time. The rearrangement uses TRBV6-1 and TRBJ2-6, with TRBD2 as a possible D gene (5 bases). Trimming removed 2 bases from V and 13 bases from J, with 15 bases in between. CDR1 and CDR2 (germline): MNHNS, SASEGT. The CDR3 runs 14 residues. The CDR3 region has the DNA TGTGCCAGCAGTGAAAGCCGAGGGCTAGGTGTCCTGACTTTC. Translation: CASSESRGLGVLTF.

This chain connects TRBV6-5 to TRBJ1-5; 7 bases are a match to TRBD1. The CDR3 contains 15 residues. V trimming: 7 bases; J trimming: 1 base; junction bases outside the gene matches: 7. Germline values: CDR1 MNHEY, CDR2 SVGAGI. CDR3 amino acids: CASNPGGNSNQPQHF. The CDR3 nucleotides read TGTGCCAGCAATCCAGGGGGTAACAGCAATCAGCCCCAGCATTTT.

The chain is built from TRBV7-6 and TRBJ1-3; TRBD1 is a possible D gene (6 bases). This CDR3 contains 16 residues. The V and J ends lost 1 base and 2 bases respectively, with 12 bases between them. In germline, CDR1 is SGHVS, CDR2 FNYEAQ. The CDR3 DNA sequence: TGTGCCAGCAGCTTAGGTCCAGGGGAAGCTGGAAACACCATATATTTT. Protein sequence: CASSLGPGEAGNTIYF. Full variable domain (outside the CDR3, taken from reference TRBV7-6 and TRBJ1-3): GAGVSQSPRYKVTKRGQDVALRCDPISGHVSLYWYRQALGQGPEFLTYFNYEAQQDKSGLPNDRFSAERPEGSISTLTIQRTEQRDSAMYRCASSLGPGEAGNTIYFGEGSWLTVV.

V usage is TRBV6-6 and J usage is TRBJ1-4, with D unclear. The germline V gene has CDR1 MNHNY and CDR2 SVGAGI (reference sequence). Trimming removed 0 bases at V and 8 bases at J, with 13 bases between. The CDR3 has 15 residues. The CDR3 DNA sequence: TGTGCCAGCAGTTACTCGAACCAGGCTCGGGAAAAACTGTTTTTT. Protein sequence: CASSYSNQAREKLFF.